Presented here are 8 T cell receptor beta chains from one specimen sequenced in a study of blood T cell repertoires in COVID-19. Generated by immunoSEQ multiplex PCR, the TCRdb table keeps only in-frame clones and is missing some. The sample contains 150,000 to 200,000 clones, around four fifths of which appear only once. Sequencing was done on a sample of peripheral blood. These receptors were taken from a woman of 80 years or more with acute or convalescent COVID-19.

The chain uses TRBV24-1 and TRBJ2-7; 8 bases match TRBD1. Unmatched junction bases numbered 8, after V lost 5 bases and J lost 3 bases. The CDR3 is 15 residues long. Looked up from germline, CDR1 is KGHDR and CDR2 is SFDVKD. The CDR3 protein is CATSGTGTGHYEQYF. CDR3 coding DNA: TGTGCCACCAGTGGTACCGGGACAGGCCACTACGAGCAGTACTTC.

This clone was seen a handful of times. The chain is built from TRBV28 and TRBJ1-5; a possible D gene is TRBD1 (6 bases). There are 19 residues in the CDR3. CDR1 MDHEN and CDR2 SYDVKM come from the germline V gene. V was shortened by 1 base and J by 0 bases, with 19 bases between the two germline ends. The CDR3 reads CASSLFPQGPGYSNQPQHF. The CDR3 DNA is TGTGCCAGCAGTTTATTCCCACAGGGCCCTGGATATAGCAATCAGCCCCAGCATTTT.

The chain joins TRBV30 to TRBJ1-6, with no clear D. The germline V gene encodes CDR1 GTSNPN and CDR2 SVGIG (reference sequence). The CDR3 length is 14 residues. The ends were cut back, 4 bases at V and 8 bases at J, with 15 bases in the middle. The CDR3 sequence is CAWTFDLRDSPLHF. The CDR3 DNA follows: TGTGCCTGGACCTTCGATTTGCGGGATTCACCCCTCCACTTT.

In its sample, this clone was seen once. This chain uses TRBV7-6 with TRBJ2-7, with 9 bases identical to TRBD1. Germline lookup yields CDR1 SGHVS and CDR2 FNYEAQ. With V trimmed by 1 base and J by 2 bases, 3 bases remained unmatched. The CDR3 contains 15 residues. The CDR3 sequence: CASSLGDRGTYEQYF. CDR3 DNA: TGTGCCAGCAGCTTAGGCGACAGGGGGACCTACGAGCAGTACTTC. Complete variable domain (other parts from reference TRBV7-6 and TRBJ2-7): GAGVSQSPRYKVTKRGQDVALRCDPISGHVSLYWYRQALGQGPEFLTYFNYEAQQDKSGLPNDRFSAERPEGSISTLTIQRTEQRDSAMYRCASSLGDRGTYEQYFGPGTRLTVT.

This clone was found once. The chain is built from TRBV3-1 (or the pseudogene TRBV3-2) and TRBJ1-2; maybe TRBD1 (5 bases). The CDR3 has 15 residues. The germline V and J ends were trimmed by 1 base and 1 base, with 10 bases remaining between them. Germline-derived CDR1 and CDR2 are LGHDT and YNNKEL (reference sequence). CDR3 protein: CASSQVTTVNYGYTF. The CDR3 DNA reads as TGTGCCAGCAGCCAAGTCACGACAGTTAACTATGGCTACACCTTC.

The rearrangement uses TRBV11-2 and TRBJ2-7; 9 bases line up with TRBD2. In germline, CDR1 is SGHAT, CDR2 FQNNGV. V gave up 0 bases and J gave up 6 bases; unmatched junction bases: 3. This CDR3 is built from 14 residues. In DNA form, the CDR3 reads TGTGCCAGCAGCTTAGAGGGACTAGCTACCGAGCAGTACTTC. Translated, it gives CASSLEGLATEQYF. Full variable domain (missing parts from reference TRBV11-2 and TRBJ2-7): EAGVAQSPRYKIIEKRQSVAFWCNPISGHATLYWYQQILGQGPKLLIQFQNNGVVDDSQLPKDRFSAERLKGVDSTLKIQPAKLEDSAVYLCASSLEGLATEQYFGPGTRLTVT.

This clone has only a few counts. One junction end disagrees with the germline gene, perhaps due to a read error. The chain is built from TRBV5-1 and TRBJ2-7; TRBD2 is a possible D gene (6 bases). This CDR3 region has 12 residues. Germline V gives CDR1 SGHRS, CDR2 YFSETQ. CDR3 sequence reads: CASSTQGRDPRF. In DNA form, the CDR3 reads TGCGCCAGCAGCACCCAAGGGCGGGACCCGCGCTTC.

This clone appeared a few times. The chain links TRBV6-6 to TRBJ2-7, with D possibly matching TRBD1 (6 bases). Trimming shortened V by 6 bases and J by 5 bases, and 14 bases separated the two germline ends. Germline values: CDR1 MNHNY, CDR2 SVGAGI (reference sequence). The CDR3 loop spans 13 amino acids. The CDR3 DNA is TGTGCCAGCAGACGCAGGGGCAGCCACGAGCAGTACTTC. Residues: CASRRRGSHEQYF.